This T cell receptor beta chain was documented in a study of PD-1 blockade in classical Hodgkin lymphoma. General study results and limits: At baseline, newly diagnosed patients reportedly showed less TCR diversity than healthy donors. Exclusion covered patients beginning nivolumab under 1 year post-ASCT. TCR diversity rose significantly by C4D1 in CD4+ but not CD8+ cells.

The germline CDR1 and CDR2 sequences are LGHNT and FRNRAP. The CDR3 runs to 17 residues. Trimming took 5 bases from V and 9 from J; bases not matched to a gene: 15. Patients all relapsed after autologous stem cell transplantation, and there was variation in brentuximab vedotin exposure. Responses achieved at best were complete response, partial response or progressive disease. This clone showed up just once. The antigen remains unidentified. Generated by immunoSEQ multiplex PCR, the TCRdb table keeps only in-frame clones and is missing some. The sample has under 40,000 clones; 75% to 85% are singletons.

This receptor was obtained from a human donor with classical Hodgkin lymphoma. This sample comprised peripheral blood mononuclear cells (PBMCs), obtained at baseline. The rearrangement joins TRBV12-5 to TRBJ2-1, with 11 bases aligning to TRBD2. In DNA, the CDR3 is TGTGCTAGTGGTGCCGAACATAGCGGGGGGGCTCTCCTTGAGCAGTTCTTC. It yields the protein CASGAEHSGGALLEQFF. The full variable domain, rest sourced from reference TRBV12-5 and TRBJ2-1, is DARVTQTPRHKVTEMGQEVTMRCQPILGHNTVFWYRQTMMQGLELLAYFRNRAPLDDSGMPKDRFSAEMPDATLATLKIQPSEPRDSAVYFCASGAEHSGGALLEQFFGPGTRLTVL.